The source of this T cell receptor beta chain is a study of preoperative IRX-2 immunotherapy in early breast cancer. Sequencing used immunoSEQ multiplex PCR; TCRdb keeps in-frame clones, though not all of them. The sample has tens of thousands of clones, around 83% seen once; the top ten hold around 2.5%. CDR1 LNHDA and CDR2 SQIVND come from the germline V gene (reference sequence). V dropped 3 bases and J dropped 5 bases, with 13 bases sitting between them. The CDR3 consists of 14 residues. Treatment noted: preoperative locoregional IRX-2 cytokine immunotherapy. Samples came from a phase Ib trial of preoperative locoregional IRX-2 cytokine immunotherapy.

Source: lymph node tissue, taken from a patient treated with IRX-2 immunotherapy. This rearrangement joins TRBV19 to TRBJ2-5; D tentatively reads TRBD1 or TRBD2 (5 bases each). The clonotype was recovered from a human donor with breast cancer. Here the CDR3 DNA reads TGTGCCAGTAGTATCGGAGGACAAGGGGAGACCCAGTACTTC. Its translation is CASSIGGQGETQYF.